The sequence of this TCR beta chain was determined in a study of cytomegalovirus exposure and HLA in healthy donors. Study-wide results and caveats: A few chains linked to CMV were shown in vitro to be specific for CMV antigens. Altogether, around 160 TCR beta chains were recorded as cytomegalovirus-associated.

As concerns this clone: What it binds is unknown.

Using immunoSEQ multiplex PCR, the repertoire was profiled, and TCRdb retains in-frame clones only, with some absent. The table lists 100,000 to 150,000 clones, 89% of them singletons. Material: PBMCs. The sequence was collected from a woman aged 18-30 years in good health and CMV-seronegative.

CDR3 loop: CAIGFSYNEQFF. The CDR3 DNA follows: TGTGCCATCGGGTTCTCCTACAATGAGCAGTTCTTC. The V gene is TRBV6-6, the J gene TRBJ2-1; D call uncertain. The CDR3 spans 12 residues. Germline CDR1 is MNHNY and CDR2 is SVGAGI (reference sequence). The ends were cut back, 10 bases at V and 0 bases at J, with 7 bases in the middle.